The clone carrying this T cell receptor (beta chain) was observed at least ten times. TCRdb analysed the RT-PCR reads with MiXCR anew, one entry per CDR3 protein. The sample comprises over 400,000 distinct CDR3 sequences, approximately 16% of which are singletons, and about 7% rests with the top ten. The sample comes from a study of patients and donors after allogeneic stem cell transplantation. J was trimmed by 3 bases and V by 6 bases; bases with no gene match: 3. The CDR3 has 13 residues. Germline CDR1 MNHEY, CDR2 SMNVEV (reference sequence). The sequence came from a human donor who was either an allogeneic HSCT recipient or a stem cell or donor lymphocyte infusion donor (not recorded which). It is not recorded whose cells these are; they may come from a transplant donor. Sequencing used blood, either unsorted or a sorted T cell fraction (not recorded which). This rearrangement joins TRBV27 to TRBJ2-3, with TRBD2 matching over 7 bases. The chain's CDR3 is CASSRAGTDTQYF. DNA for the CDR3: TGTGCCAGCAGCCGAGCGGGGACAGATACGCAGTATTTT.